Following are 30 T cell receptor beta chains from one sample sequenced in a study of blood T cell repertoires in COVID-19 (dated by TCRdb to the early 2020s). The library was generated by the immunoSEQ multiplex PCR assay. This immuneACCESS table, as held by TCRdb, lists in-frame sequences with V and J called but not all clones. Of the missing ones, under half trace to an unresolved V gene in checked studies; the others have no known cause. This sample has approximately 68,000 clones in its table, and more than 80% of those were observed once. The ten most abundant clones make up about 40% of the sample. The sample was peripheral blood. Receptors were obtained from a woman of 80 years or more with active or convalescent COVID-19.

The sample holds one count of this clone. The chain couples TRBV19 to TRBJ2-5, with TRBD1 matching 10 bases. In germline, CDR1 is LNHDA, CDR2 SQIVND (reference sequence). The CDR3 spans 13 residues. J was trimmed by 5 bases and V by 6 bases; bases with no gene match: 3. The CDR3 is CASRRGQGETQYF. CDR3 DNA: TGTGCCAGTAGGAGGGGACAGGGGGAGACCCAGTACTTC. Variable domain in full (rest from reference TRBV19 and TRBJ2-5): DGGITQSPKYLFRKEGQNVTLSCEQNLNHDAMYWYRQDPGQGLRLIYYSQIVNDFQKGDIAEGYSVSREKKESFPLTVTSAQKNPTAFYLCASRRGQGETQYFGPGTRLLVL.

This clone was seen once. The chain links TRBV28 to TRBJ1-5; D perhaps matches TRBD1 (6 bases). Germline assignment: CDR1 MDHEN and CDR2 SYDVKM. V was shortened by 8 bases and J by 4 bases, with 18 bases between the two germline ends. This CDR3 is 15 amino acids long. The CDR3 DNA follows: TGTGCCAGCCTATTAAAACAGGGACGGAATCAGCCCCAGCATTTT. Translated: CASLLKQGRNQPQHF.

The chain couples TRBV7-2 to TRBJ2-7; 7 bases are a match to TRBD2. There are 19 residues in the CDR3. Germline-derived CDR1 and CDR2 are SGHTA and FQGNSA. The V segment lost 4 bases and the J segment 2 bases; nucleotides outside the gene matches: 20. The DNA of the CDR3 is TGTGCCAGCAGCTCAAACCCGTCGGAGCGGGGTAAAAGGCCCTACGAGCAGTACTTC. Amino acids: CASSSNPSERGKRPYEQYF.

The genes are TRBV7-8 and TRBJ1-5; TRBD1 agrees at 7 bases. Trimming at V came to 1 base and at J to 3 bases, leaving 3 bases not matched to a gene. The CDR3 consists of 15 residues. CDR1 and CDR2 (germline): SGHVS, FQNEAQ. The DNA for the CDR3 is TGTGCCAGCAGCTTAGAGACAGGGCCCAATCAGCCCCAGCATTTT. Translation gives CASSLETGPNQPQHF.

This chain links TRBV19 with TRBJ1-6, with TRBD1 as a possible D gene (6 bases). CDR1 is LNHDA, CDR2 SQIVND, per germline (reference sequence). CDR3 size: 15 residues. V was trimmed by 5 bases and J by 6 bases, leaving 14 bases between them. CDR3 nucleotide sequence: TGTGCCAGTAGTCCCAGACAGGCGTCTAATTCACCCCTCCACTTT. Its protein is CASSPRQASNSPLHF.

The rearrangement uses TRBV15 and TRBJ1-4; 7 nucleotides align to TRBD1. This CDR3 is built from 14 residues. V was pared by 8 bases and J by 5 bases, with 8 bases of the junction left unmatched. Germline V gives CDR1 LNHNV, CDR2 YYDKDF (reference sequence). The CDR3 DNA reads as TGTGCCACCCGCCGCGACAGGGTGAATGAAAAACTGTTTTTT. This encodes CATRRDRVNEKLFF.

This chain joins TRBV28 and TRBJ1-1; D not certain. V was pared by 5 bases and J by 0 bases, with 13 bases between. CDR3 length: 15 amino acids. Germline V lookup: CDR1 MDHEN, CDR2 SYDVKM. DNA of the CDR3: TGTGCCAGCAGTGGCTATAGAGGGTTGAACACTGAAGCTTTCTTT. Protein sequence: CASSGYRGLNTEAFF. Filled out from reference TRBV28 and TRBJ1-1, the complete variable domain reads DVKVTQSSRYLVKRTGEKVFLECVQDMDHENMFWYRQDPGLGLRLIYFSYDVKMKEKGDIPEGYSVSREKKERFSLILESASTNQTSMYLCASSGYRGLNTEAFFGQGTRLTVV.

CDR3 amino acids: CASGVKGDTEAFF. Written as DNA, the CDR3 is TGTGCCAGTGGGGTGAAAGGGGACACTGAAGCTTTCTTT. V is TRBV19 and J is TRBJ1-1; TRBD1 is a possible D gene (5 bases). Trimming pared 8 bases from V and 3 bases from J, leaving 13 bases between. This CDR3 region has 13 residues. In germline, CDR1 is LNHDA, CDR2 SQIVND (reference sequence).

This clone was picked up a small number of times. The chain carries TRBV5-4 and TRBJ2-7; D call uncertain. The CDR3 length is 11 residues. The germline V gene encodes CDR1 SGHNT and CDR2 YYREEE (reference sequence). V was cut by 0 bases and J by 6 bases, with 4 bases left in between. The CDR3 DNA follows: TGTGCCAGCAGCTTGGCGGGCGAGCAGTACTTC. Protein product: CASSLAGEQYF.

The chain employs TRBV18 and TRBJ1-2, with D possibly being TRBD1 (5 bases). The CDR3 covers 15 residues. Germline assignment: CDR1 KGHSH and CDR2 LQKENI. V lost 5 bases to trimming and J lost 4 bases, with 17 bases between them. The CDR3 nucleotides read TGTGCCAGCTCAGCATCAGGGTACGGAGTCTATGGCTACACCTTC. It translates to CASSASGYGVYGYTF.

The rearrangement uses TRBV11-2 and TRBJ2-3, with 12 bases matching TRBD2. J lost 3 bases, V lost 7 bases, and 5 bases had no gene match. The CDR3 is 15 amino acids. The germline V gene has CDR1 SGHAT and CDR2 FQNNGV. The CDR3 here is CASTETSGGTDTQYF. The CDR3 coding sequence is TGTGCCAGCACCGAGACTAGCGGGGGAACAGATACGCAGTATTTT. The full variable domain, with the rest looked up from reference TRBV11-2 and TRBJ2-3, is EAGVAQSPRYKIIEKRQSVAFWCNPISGHATLYWYQQILGQGPKLLIQFQNNGVVDDSQLPKDRFSAERLKGVDSTLKIQPAKLEDSAVYLCASTETSGGTDTQYFGPGTRLTVL.

The rearrangement links TRBV27 to TRBJ2-7, with 9 bases fitting TRBD1. V was clipped by 4 bases and J by 8 bases; unmatched bases: 9. The CDR3 has 14 amino acids. CDR1 is MNHEY, CDR2 SMNVEV, per germline (reference sequence). CDR3 in amino acids: CASSSAGTGNKQYF. In nucleotides, the CDR3 is TGTGCCAGCAGTTCCGCCGGGACAGGGAACAAGCAGTACTTC.

The table lists this clone with a count of one. V is TRBV4-3 and J is TRBJ2-3; D gene ambiguous. V shed 2 bases and J shed 2 bases, with 11 bases lying between them. The CDR3 sequence is 15 residues long. Germline CDR1 LGHNA, CDR2 YSLEER. In nucleotides, the CDR3 is TGCGCCAGCAGCCAAACCTACGCACCCACAGATACGCAGTATTTT. This codes for CASSQTYAPTDTQYF.

The chain couples TRBV28 to TRBJ1-4; D is perhaps TRBD1 (6 bases). The CDR3 loop spans 14 amino acids. V lost 8 bases and J 3 bases, leaving 13 bases between the germline ends. Germline V lookup: CDR1 MDHEN, CDR2 SYDVKM. CDR3 coding DNA: TGTGCCAGCGGCGGGGGGCCAGCTAATGAAAAACTGTTTTTT. Its protein product is CASGGGPANEKLFF. Full variable domain (missing parts from reference TRBV28 and TRBJ1-4): DVKVTQSSRYLVKRTGEKVFLECVQDMDHENMFWYRQDPGLGLRLIYFSYDVKMKEKGDIPEGYSVSREKKERFSLILESASTNQTSMYLCASGGGPANEKLFFGSGTQLSVL.

This sequence joins TRBV11-3 and TRBJ2-5; 13 positions agree with TRBD2. CDR1 and CDR2 (germline): SGHNT, YENEEA. J was trimmed by 4 bases and V by 4 bases; bases with no gene match: 9. This CDR3 has 17 amino acids. In DNA form, the CDR3 reads TGTGCCAGCAGCTCCGGGACTAGCGGGGAAGGGGGAGAGACCCAGTACTTC. Translated: CASSSGTSGEGGETQYF.

This clone appeared once. The chain links TRBV19 to TRBJ1-5; TRBD1 is a possible D gene (5 bases). The CDR3 is made up of 17 amino acids. Between the trimmed V and J ends, which lost 3 bases and 1 base, there was a span of 16 bases. Germline assignment: CDR1 LNHDA and CDR2 SQIVND (reference sequence). CDR3 nucleotide sequence: TGTGCCAGTAGTATTGGGCAGGGAATCTGGAGCAATCAGCCCCAGCATTTT. It codes for CASSIGQGIWSNQPQHF.

The chain carries TRBV4-1 and TRBJ2-7; 7 bases are shared with TRBD2. Trimming cost V 1 base and J 2 bases; bases outside gene matches: 8. The length of the CDR3 is 16 residues. In germline, CDR1 is MGHRA, CDR2 YSYEKL. The chain's CDR3 is CASSQAGGGVPYEQYF. CDR3 sequence (DNA): TGCGCCAGCAGCCAAGCGGGAGGCGGGGTACCCTACGAGCAGTACTTC.

The chain carries TRBV18 and TRBJ2-7; 12 positions match TRBD2. The V segment lost 2 bases and the J segment 4 bases; nucleotides outside the gene matches: 6. This CDR3 has 16 amino acids. Germline V CDR1 and CDR2: KGHSH, LQKENI. The CDR3 bases are TGTGCCAGCTCACCAGAGACCGGACTAGCGGGGTACGAGCAGTACTTC. It encodes CASSPETGLAGYEQYF.

This chain uses TRBV2 with TRBJ2-1; D remains ambiguous. Germline assignment: CDR1 SNHLY and CDR2 FYNNEI. The CDR3 extends over 11 amino acids. Deletions cut 7 bases from V and 7 bases from J, with 8 bases between. The CDR3 reads CASIRRNEQFF. In nucleotides, the CDR3 is TGTGCCAGCATTCGCAGAAATGAGCAGTTCTTC.

The V call is TRBV24-1, the J call TRBJ2-7; D gene uncertain. Trimming left V 4 bases short and J 4 bases short, with 10 bases between. This CDR3 is built from 13 residues. The V gene's germline CDR1 is KGHDR and CDR2 SFDVKD. CDR3 residues: CATSDRVTYEQYF. The CDR3 coding sequence is TGTGCCACCAGTGACCGCGTAACGTACGAGCAGTACTTC.

The CDR3 DNA sequence: TGTGCCAGTAGTATGGAGGGTTCCCTCCACTTCTCTGGAAACACCATATATTTT. This sequence encodes CASSMEGSLHFSGNTIYF. J is TRBJ1-3 and V is TRBV19; D gene unclear. The germline V gene encodes CDR1 LNHDA and CDR2 SQIVND (reference sequence). V was pared by 3 bases and J by 0 bases, with 18 bases between. This CDR3 has 18 residues.

The V gene is TRBV25-1, the J gene TRBJ1-4, with unresolved D. The CDR3 has 15 residues. Trimming removed 3 bases at V and 0 bases at J, with 8 bases between. Germline lookup yields CDR1 MGHDK and CDR2 SYGVNS. The CDR3 spells CASSDPQATNEKLFF. The CDR3 DNA is TGTGCCAGCAGTGACCCCCAGGCAACTAATGAAAAACTGTTTTTT. Full variable domain (rest looked up from reference TRBV25-1 and TRBJ1-4): EADIYQTPRYLVIGTGKKITLECSQTMGHDKMYWYQQDPGMELHLIHYSYGVNSTEKGDLSSESTVSRIRTEHFPLTLESARPSHTSQYLCASSDPQATNEKLFFGSGTQLSVL.

The rearrangement joins TRBV9 to TRBJ2-3; 11 bases map to TRBD2. Per germline, CDR1 SGDLS and CDR2 YYNGEE. The V and J ends lost 4 bases and 3 bases, in that order; junction bases with no gene match: 7. The CDR3 covers 16 residues. The CDR3 loop is CASSLTGTSGTDTQYF. CDR3 bases: TGTGCCAGCAGCCTTACCGGGACTAGCGGAACAGATACGCAGTATTTT.

The chain combines TRBV18 with TRBJ1-5, with D maybe TRBD1 (6 bases). Trimming left V 2 bases short and J 0 bases short, with 8 bases between. This CDR3 comprises 15 residues. The germline V gene encodes CDR1 KGHSH and CDR2 LQKENI. CDR3 protein: CASSPMGASNQPQHF. DNA of the CDR3: TGTGCCAGCTCACCAATGGGGGCTAGCAATCAGCCCCAGCATTTT.

This sequence joins TRBV29-1 and TRBJ1-1, with D hard to call. The CDR3 covers 14 residues. From germline, CDR1 is SQVTM and CDR2 ANQGSEA. V lost 4 bases to trimming and J lost 8 bases, with 20 bases between them. The CDR3 bases are TGCAGCGTTGGGAGTGTTACGGGGTCAACAGAAGCTTTCTTT. Translating it yields CSVGSVTGSTEAFF.

CDR3: CASSLRSGGAGETQYF. The DNA for the CDR3 is TGTGCCAGCAGCTTGAGGAGCGGGGGGGCCGGGGAGACCCAGTACTTC. The V call is TRBV5-8, the J call TRBJ2-5; 10 bases line up with TRBD2. Germline CDR1 and CDR2: SGHTS and YDEGEE. CDR3 length: 16 amino acids. The junction had 8 bases not matched to a gene; V was cut back by 1 base and J by 5 bases.

This clone was counted only a few times. The V gene is TRBV28, the J gene TRBJ1-3; TRBD1 is a possible D gene (6 bases). The V and J ends lost 5 bases and 7 bases respectively, with 12 bases between them. This CDR3 has 13 residues. Looked up from germline, CDR1 is MDHEN and CDR2 is SYDVKM. The CDR3 sequence is CASSRQAWNTIYF. In DNA, the CDR3 is TGTGCCAGCAGTAGACAGGCATGGAACACCATATATTTT.

This sequence joins TRBV30 and TRBJ2-2; TRBD1 matches 11 bases. The CDR3 spans 14 residues. The V and J ends lost 3 bases and 6 bases, in that order; junction bases with no gene match: 3. Germline CDR1 and CDR2: GTSNPN and SVGIG (reference sequence). In nucleotides, the CDR3 is TGTGCCTGGAGGGACAGGGGGCCGGCCGGGGAGCTGTTTTTT. It yields the protein CAWRDRGPAGELFF.

This chain connects TRBV6-1 to TRBJ2-7; D is perhaps TRBD1 (6 bases). CDR3 size: 15 residues. In germline, CDR1 is MNHNS, CDR2 SASEGT. V dropped 5 bases and J dropped 1 base, with 15 bases sitting between them. CDR3 sequence: CASSRDRRGSYEQYF. CDR3 nucleotides: TGTGCCAGCAGTAGAGACAGGCGAGGGTCCTACGAGCAGTACTTC.

This clone was seen a handful of times. This chain uses TRBV5-6 with TRBJ1-1, with TRBD1 as a possible D gene (5 bases). CDR1 SGHDT and CDR2 YYEEEE come from the germline V gene. Deletions cut 4 bases from V and 7 bases from J, with 14 bases between. The CDR3 consists of 13 residues. CDR3 sequence: CASSPEFGGEAFF. The DNA of the CDR3 is TGTGCCAGCAGCCCTGAGTTCGGGGGTGAAGCTTTCTTT.